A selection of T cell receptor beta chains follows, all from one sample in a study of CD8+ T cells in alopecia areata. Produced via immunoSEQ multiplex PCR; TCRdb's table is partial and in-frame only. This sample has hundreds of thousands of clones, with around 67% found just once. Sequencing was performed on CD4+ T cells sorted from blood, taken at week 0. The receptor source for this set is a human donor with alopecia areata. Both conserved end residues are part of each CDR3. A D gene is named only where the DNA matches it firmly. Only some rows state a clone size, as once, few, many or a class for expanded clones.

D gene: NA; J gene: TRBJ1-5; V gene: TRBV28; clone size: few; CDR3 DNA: TGTGCCTATGGGGAACTGAGCAATCAGCCCCAGCATTTT; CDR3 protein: CAYGELSNQPQHF
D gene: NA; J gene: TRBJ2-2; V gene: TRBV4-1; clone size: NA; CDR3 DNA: TGCGCCAGCAGCCAATGGCAGGGCACGAACACCGGGGAGCTGTTTTTT; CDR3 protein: CASSQWQGTNTGELFF
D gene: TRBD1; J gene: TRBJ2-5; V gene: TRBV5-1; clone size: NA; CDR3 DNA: TGCGCCAGCAGACAGGGGGTTGAAGAGACCCAGTACTTC; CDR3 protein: CASRQGVEETQYF
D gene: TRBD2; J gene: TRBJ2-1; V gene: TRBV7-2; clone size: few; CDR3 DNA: TGTGCCAGCAGCGAGACTAGCGGGGGGTTCGATGAGCAGTTCTTC; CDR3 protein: CASSETSGGFDEQFF
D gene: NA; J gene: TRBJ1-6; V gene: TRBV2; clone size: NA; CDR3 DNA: TGTGCCAGCAGTGACAGGCAAAATAATTCACCCCTCCACTTT; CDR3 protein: CASSDRQNNSPLHF
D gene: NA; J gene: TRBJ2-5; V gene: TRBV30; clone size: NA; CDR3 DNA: TGTGCCTGGGGGACGGCAGAGACCCAGTACTTC; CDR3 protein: CAWGTAETQYF
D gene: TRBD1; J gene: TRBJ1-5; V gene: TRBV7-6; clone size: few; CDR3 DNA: TGTGCCAGCAGCGAAAAGACAGGGGCCAGGCCCCAGCATTTT; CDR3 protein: CASSEKTGARPQHF
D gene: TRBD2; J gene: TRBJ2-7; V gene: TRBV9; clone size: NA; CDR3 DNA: TGTGCCAGCAGCGCTCCGGGACTAGCGGGAGGAGAGCAGTACTTC; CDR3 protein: CASSAPGLAGGEQYF
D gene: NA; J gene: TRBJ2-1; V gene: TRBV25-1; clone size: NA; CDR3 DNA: TGTGCCTCCCGGAGGGGAAATGAGCAGTTCTTC; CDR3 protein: CASRRGNEQFF
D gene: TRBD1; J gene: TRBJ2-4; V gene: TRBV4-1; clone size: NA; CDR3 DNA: TGCGCCAGCAGCCAAGACCCTGCGACAGGGCGACACCTTCGAAACATTCAGTACTTC; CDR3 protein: CASSQDPATGRHLRNIQYF
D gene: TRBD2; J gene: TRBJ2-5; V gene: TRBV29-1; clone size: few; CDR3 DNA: TGCAGCGTCGCCCCAGGACTAGCGAATGAAGAGACCCAGTACTTC; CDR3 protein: CSVAPGLANEETQYF
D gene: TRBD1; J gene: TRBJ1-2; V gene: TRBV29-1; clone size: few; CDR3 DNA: TGCAGCGTACCCCGGGACAGGGGACCACGGGGGTTGAATGGCTACACCTTC; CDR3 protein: CSVPRDRGPRGLNGYTF
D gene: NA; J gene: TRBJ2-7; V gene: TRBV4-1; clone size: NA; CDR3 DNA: TGCGCCAGCAGCCAAGGAATATACTACGAGCAGTACTTC; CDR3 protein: CASSQGIYYEQYF
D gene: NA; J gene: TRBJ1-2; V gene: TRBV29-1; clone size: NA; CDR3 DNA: TGCAGCGTTGAAGTCCCAGGCTCTAACTATGGCTACACCTTC; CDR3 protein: CSVEVPGSNYGYTF
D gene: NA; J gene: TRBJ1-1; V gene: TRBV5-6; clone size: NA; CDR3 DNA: TGTGCCAGCACCCCGGGGCCGAACACTGAAGCTTTCTTT; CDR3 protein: CASTPGPNTEAFF
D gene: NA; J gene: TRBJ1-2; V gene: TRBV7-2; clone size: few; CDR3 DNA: TGTGCCAGCAGCTCTCAGGAGGGCAGGGGTGATGGCTACACCTTC; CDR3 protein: CASSSQEGRGDGYTF
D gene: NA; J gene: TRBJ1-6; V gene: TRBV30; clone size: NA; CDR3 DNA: TGTGCCTGGAGGGTGGACCGATGGGGGAATTCACCCCTCCACTTT; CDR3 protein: CAWRVDRWGNSPLHF
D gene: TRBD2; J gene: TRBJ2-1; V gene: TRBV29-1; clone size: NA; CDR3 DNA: TGCAGCGTTGAAGCGGGAGCGGGGGCCCTCTACAATGAGCAGTTCTTC; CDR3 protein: CSVEAGAGALYNEQFF
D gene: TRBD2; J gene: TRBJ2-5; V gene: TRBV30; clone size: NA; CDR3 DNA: TGTGCCTGGCGACCACCTGCTGGACTAGCGGGGGAGACCCAGTACTTC; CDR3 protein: CAWRPPAGLAGETQYF
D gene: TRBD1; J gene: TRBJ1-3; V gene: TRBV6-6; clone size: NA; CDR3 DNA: TGTGCCAGCAGTTCCACAGGGGGGAACACCATATATTTT; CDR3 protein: CASSSTGGNTIYF
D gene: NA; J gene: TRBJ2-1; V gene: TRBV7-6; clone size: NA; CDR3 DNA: TGTGCCAGCAGCTTAGTGGGGAATGAGCAGTTCTTC; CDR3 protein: CASSLVGNEQFF
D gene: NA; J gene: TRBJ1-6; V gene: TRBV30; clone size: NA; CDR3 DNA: TGTGCCTTCAAAGGGTCTGGAAATTCACCCCTCCACTTT; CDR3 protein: CAFKGSGNSPLHF